The clone carrying this TCR beta chain was detected only a few times. Its antigen remains unidentified. The data were obtained in a study of T-cell memory formation after mild COVID-19. The study, taken as a whole, reports: Contracting clones, day 15 to 85, had balanced CD4/CD8, and later expanders favored CD4+.

One entry per CDR3 protein results from TCRdb running MiXCR on the 5' RACE reads. The table includes about 170,000 distinct CDR3 sequences, over 10% detected once. Germline values: CDR1 DFQATT, CDR2 SNEGSKA (reference sequence). Trimming removed 0 bases from V and 3 bases from J, with 14 bases in between. The CDR3 sequence is 15 residues long. Sequencing input: PBMCs or a T cell subset sorted from them (not recorded which). V gene TRBV20-1 combines with J gene TRBJ2-5; the D call may be TRBD1 or TRBD2 (7 bases each). The TCR sequence derives from a man between 18 and 35 years old who had mild COVID-19 (a few samples of this study predate the infection). Cell type and time point are not known. This chain's CDR3 is CSAREGGTAKETQYF. The CDR3 DNA reads as TGCAGTGCTAGAGAGGGGGGGACAGCTAAAGAGACCCAGTACTTC.